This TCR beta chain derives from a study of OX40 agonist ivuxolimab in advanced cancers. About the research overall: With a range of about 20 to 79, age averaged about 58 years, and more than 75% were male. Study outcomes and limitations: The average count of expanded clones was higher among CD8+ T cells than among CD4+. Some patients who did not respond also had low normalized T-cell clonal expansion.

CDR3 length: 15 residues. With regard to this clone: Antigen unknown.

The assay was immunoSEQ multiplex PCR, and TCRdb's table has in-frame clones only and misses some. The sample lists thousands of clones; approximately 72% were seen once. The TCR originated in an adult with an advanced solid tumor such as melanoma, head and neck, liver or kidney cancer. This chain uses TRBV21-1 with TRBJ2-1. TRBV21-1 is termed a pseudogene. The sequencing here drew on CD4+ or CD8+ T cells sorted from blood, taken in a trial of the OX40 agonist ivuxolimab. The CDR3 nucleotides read TGTGCCAGCAGCAAATCAGAGGGGTACGTCAATGAGCAGTTCTTC. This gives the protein CASSKSEGYVNEQFF.